This record looks at one TCR beta chain sequence and its context. Its target is not known. Measured with immunoSEQ multiplex PCR; TCRdb has only the in-frame clones, and not every one. The data contain around 20,000 clones, about nine tenths of them singletons. The sample belongs to a study of T cells in localized non-small cell lung cancer. Study-wide results and caveats: Patients showing higher blood T cell density tended to see longer overall survival. Clonality peaked in uninvolved adjacent lung rather than tumor.

Trimming took 3 bases from V and 2 from J, leaving 7 bases between them. Per germline, CDR1 MGHRA and CDR2 YSYEKL. CDR3 length: 14 residues. The rearrangement joins TRBV4-1 to TRBJ2-2, with a possible D match to TRBD1 (6 bases). The source was peripheral blood, collected before any cancer treatment. This clonotype originated in a woman aged 35-75 years with stage I lung adenocarcinoma. The CDR3 here is CASSQDRNTGELFF. DNA of the CDR3: TGCGCCAGCAGCCAGGACAGAAACACCGGGGAGCTGTTTTTT.